A selection of T cell receptor beta chains follows, all from one sample in a study of T cells in Graves' hyperthyroidism and ophthalmopathy. One entry per CDR3 protein results from TCRdb running MiXCR on the multiplex PCR reads. The table has some 700,000 distinct CDR3 sequences, roughly 17% seen once. The sequencing sample was made of blood. All receptors come from a man aged 50 to 60 with Graves' hyperthyroidism. The CDR3 runs from the conserved cysteine through the conserved F or W. Each record gives: J gene, V gene, D gene, clone size, CDR3 protein, CDR3 DNA. D genes are given only for firm matches. Clone size is stated in some rows and not others, as once, few, many or a class when expanded.

TRBJ2-3 TRBV3-1 . many CASSQSLDTQYF TGTGCCAGCAGCCAAAGTCTAGATACGCAGTATTTT
TRBJ2-5 TRBV30 TRBD2 few CAWSGLATETQYF TGTGCCTGGAGTGGACTAGCGACAGAGACCCAGTACTTC
TRBJ1-2 TRBV28 . many CASSLNMNYGYTF TGTGCCAGCAGTTTAAATATGAACTATGGCTACACCTTC
TRBJ2-7 TRBV3-1 . . CASSQAGRYEQYF TGTGCCAGCAGCCAAGCGGGTCGCTACGAGCAGTACTTC
TRBJ2-7 TRBV6-2/TRBV6-3 TRBD2 . CASSILRLAGAIVSYEQYF TGTGCCAGCAGTATCCTGAGGCTAGCGGGAGCTATAGTCTCCTACGAGCAGTACTTC
TRBJ2-2 TRBV7-8 . few CASSLRGQVGAGELFF TGTGCCAGCAGCTTAAGGGGACAAGTCGGAGCCGGGGAGCTGTTTTTT
TRBJ1-1 TRBV10-3 . few CAITDRVSAEAFF TGTGCCATCACCGACCGCGTCTCTGCTGAAGCTTTCTTT
TRBJ2-1 TRBV27 TRBD2 many CASRRMGVGSGRAGFDEQFF TGTGCCAGCAGGCGTATGGGGGTTGGCAGCGGGAGGGCCGGGTTCGATGAGCAGTTCTTC
TRBJ2-1 TRBV3-1 . many CASSPRTYNEQFF TGTGCCAGCAGCCCTCGGACCTACAATGAGCAGTTCTTC
TRBJ2-5 TRBV19 TRBD2 many CASSKGLGQETQYF TGTGCCAGTAGTAAGGGACTAGGGCAAGAGACCCAGTACTTC
TRBJ1-3 TRBV7-9 TRBD1 . CASSSWTGNGGNTIYF TGTGCCAGCAGCTCCTGGACAGGGAATGGGGGAAACACCATATATTTT
TRBJ2-7 TRBV28 . few CASRDANSYEQYF TGTGCCAGCCGGGACGCAAACTCCTACGAGCAGTACTTC
TRBJ2-5 TRBV7-9 . few CASSLVFAQETQYF TGTGCCAGCAGCTTAGTCTTCGCGCAAGAGACCCAGTACTTC